A single sample gave rise to the 13 T cell receptor beta chains below, sequenced in a study of T cell responses to AZD1222 COVID-19 vaccine. Repertoires were generated with immunoSEQ multiplex PCR, while TCRdb's copy carries only in-frame clones and drops some. Counted here are roughly 150,000 clones, approximately 90% occurring once; the ten biggest clones make up roughly 4.7%. The sample in question was peripheral blood, obtained on day 0 of AZD1222 vaccination. These receptors came from an adult in good health.

The chain uses TRBV5-1 and TRBJ2-7; D gene unclear. The CDR3 has 11 amino acids. CDR1 SGHRS and CDR2 YFSETQ come from the germline V gene. The V gene lost 4 bases and the J gene lost 2 bases, with 4 bases spanning the gap. The CDR3 coding sequence is TGCGCCAGCAGCAGGGCCTACGAGCAGTACTTC. Amino acid sequence: CASSRAYEQYF.

The J gene is TRBJ2-2, the V gene TRBV3-1 (or the pseudogene TRBV3-2); D remains unclear. Germline V lookup: CDR1 LGHDT, CDR2 YNNKEL (reference sequence). The V gene lost 0 bases and the J gene lost 7 bases, with 15 bases spanning the gap. The CDR3 has 16 amino acids. CDR3 in amino acids: CASSQDPPAAFGELFF. The CDR3 coding sequence is TGTGCCAGCAGCCAAGATCCCCCTGCGGCGTTCGGGGAGCTGTTTTTT.

V usage is TRBV5-8 and J usage is TRBJ1-1; D call uncertain. Germline assignment: CDR1 SGHTS and CDR2 YDEGEE. Trimming stripped 4 bases from V and 4 bases from J, with 11 bases between. The CDR3 contains 13 residues. The CDR3 protein is CASSTWPSTEAFF. The CDR3 DNA reads as TGTGCCAGCAGCACTTGGCCGTCCACTGAAGCTTTCTTT.

This clone was found once. The chain joins TRBV6-2 or TRBV6-3 to TRBJ1-2; no firm D call. Looked up from germline, CDR1 is MNHEY and CDR2 is SVGEGT. The CDR3 runs 14 residues. With 0 bases removed from V and 6 bases from J, the gap between germline ends came to 11 bases. The CDR3 protein is CASSYSSGVNGYTF. The CDR3 DNA is TGTGCCAGCAGTTACTCGTCCGGAGTGAATGGCTACACCTTC.

The chain couples TRBV29-1 to TRBJ2-5, with D unclear. Per germline, CDR1 SQVTM and CDR2 ANQGSEA. The CDR3 contains 14 residues. The CDR3 sequence: CRLRGGRHQETQYF. CDR3 DNA: TGCCGCCTCCGAGGTGGACGCCACCAAGAGACCCAGTACTTC.

The V call is TRBV29-1, the J call TRBJ1-4; 7 positions agree with TRBD1. The J segment lost 14 bases and the V segment lost 1 base, leaving 19 bases of the junction unmatched. From germline, CDR1 is SQVTM and CDR2 ANQGSEA. The CDR3 covers 16 residues. The CDR3 nucleotides read TGCAGCGTTGAAGGATGGGGGCCAGGGGGTCGGGGAAATCTGTTTTTT. Amino acids: CSVEGWGPGGRGNLFF. The complete variable domain, with remaining parts taken from reference TRBV29-1 and TRBJ1-4, reads SAVISQKPSRDICQRGTSLTIQCQVDSQVTMMFWYRQQPGQSLTLIATANQGSEATYESGFVIDKFPISRPNLTFSTLTVSNMSPEDSSIYLCSVEGWGPGGRGNLFFGSGTQLSVL.

The genes are TRBV29-1 and TRBJ1-1; TRBD1 matches 7 bases. There are 13 residues in the CDR3. V trimming: 4 bases; J trimming: 1 base; junction bases outside the gene matches: 3. Germline CDR1 and CDR2: SQVTM and ANQGSEA. The CDR3 nucleotides read TGCAGCGTTGTGACAGGGTGGAACACTGAAGCTTTCTTT. Protein product: CSVVTGWNTEAFF.

The rearrangement links TRBV20-1 to TRBJ2-7; the D is unclear. The germline V gene encodes CDR1 DFQATT and CDR2 SNEGSKA (reference sequence). The V end was cut by 3 bases, the J end by 0 bases, with 18 bases between. There are 16 residues in the CDR3. The CDR3 loop reads CSASDTDGFLSYEQYF. The DNA for the CDR3 is TGCAGTGCTAGTGATACGGACGGTTTTCTCTCCTACGAGCAGTACTTC.

The V and J genes are TRBV19 and TRBJ1-1; unclear D gene. Trimming cost V 3 bases and J 5 bases, with 16 bases left between them. This CDR3 is 15 amino acids long. Germline V CDR1 and CDR2: LNHDA, SQIVND (reference sequence). The CDR3 here is CASSISTWGETEAFF. CDR3 bases: TGTGCCAGTAGTATCTCGACGTGGGGAGAGACTGAAGCTTTCTTT.

This chain connects TRBV28 to TRBJ2-3; 9 positions agree with TRBD1. The germline V gene encodes CDR1 MDHEN and CDR2 SYDVKM. V shed 2 bases and J 3 bases; nucleotides not matched to a gene: 3. The CDR3 contains 15 residues. This CDR3 reads CASSLGGQGTDTQYF. In DNA, the CDR3 is TGTGCCAGCAGTTTAGGGGGACAGGGAACAGATACGCAGTATTTT.

In its sample, this clone was seen once. The V and J genes are TRBV27 and TRBJ2-1, with 9 bases identical to TRBD2. V trimming: 6 bases; J trimming: 5 bases; junction bases outside the gene matches: 5. This CDR3 comprises 14 residues. CDR1 MNHEY and CDR2 SMNVEV come from the germline V gene (reference sequence). The CDR3 sequence is CASSSRGGNNEQFF. DNA of the CDR3: TGTGCCAGCAGCTCGCGGGGGGGAAACAATGAGCAGTTCTTC.

The chain is built from TRBV5-1 and TRBJ2-2; D not resolved. V was shortened by 4 bases and J by 2 bases, with 9 bases between the two germline ends. The germline V gene encodes CDR1 SGHRS and CDR2 YFSETQ. CDR3 length: 14 residues. CDR3 loop: CASSLMINTGELFF. The CDR3 DNA reads as TGCGCCAGCAGCCTAATGATCAACACCGGGGAGCTGTTTTTT.

This sequence joins TRBV19 and TRBJ1-1; D unclear. In germline, CDR1 is LNHDA, CDR2 SQIVND (reference sequence). V shed 6 bases and J shed 0 bases, with 8 bases lying between them. There are 13 residues in the CDR3. CDR3 sequence reads: CASSGRVNTEAFF. CDR3 bases: TGTGCCAGTAGCGGAAGGGTGAACACTGAAGCTTTCTTT.